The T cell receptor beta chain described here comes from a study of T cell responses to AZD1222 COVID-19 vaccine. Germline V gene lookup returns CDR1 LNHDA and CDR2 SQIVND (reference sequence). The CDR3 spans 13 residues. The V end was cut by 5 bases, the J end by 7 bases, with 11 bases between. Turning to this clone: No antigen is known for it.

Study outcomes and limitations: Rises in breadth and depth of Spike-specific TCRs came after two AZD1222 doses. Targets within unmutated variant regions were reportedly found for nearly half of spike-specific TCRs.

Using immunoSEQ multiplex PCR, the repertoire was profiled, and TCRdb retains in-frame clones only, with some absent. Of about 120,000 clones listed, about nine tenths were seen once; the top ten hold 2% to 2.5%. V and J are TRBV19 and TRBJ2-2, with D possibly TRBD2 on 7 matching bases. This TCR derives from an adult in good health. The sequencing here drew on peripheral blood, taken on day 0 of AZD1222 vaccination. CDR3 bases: TGTGCCAGTAGTGGACTAGGGGGCGGGGAGCTGTTTTTT. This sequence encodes CASSGLGGGELFF.